This T cell receptor beta chain was identified during a study of shared clonotypes between healthy human individuals. Selected positively for CCR7 and CD45RO-negative, naive CD8 cells excluded terminally differentiated effector memory CD45RA+ cells. General study results and limits: The study generally estimated greater richness for naive than memory subsets. The study found 4.5% to 5% of naive CD4 clonotypes shared across several donors.

The V gene lost 2 bases and the J gene lost 4 bases, with 11 bases spanning the gap. CDR3 length equals 14 residues. Germline CDR1 reads MNHEY; CDR2 reads SMNVEV (reference sequence). This clone was detected once. Its matching antigen is unknown. Execution of the assay was at deep level. Clones were sequenced by immunoSEQ multiplex PCR, and TCRdb holds only the in-frame ones, with some missing. The sample has some 740,000 clones; nearly 95% are singletons. The chain has TRBV27 and TRBJ2-5, with D possibly being TRBD1 (6 bases). This clonotype was obtained from a man younger than 45 in good health. The sample consisted of naive CD8+ T cells sorted from blood. The DNA of the CDR3 is TGTGCCAGCAGTTTAGTGCAGGGGTCAGAGACCCAGTACTTC. Amino acids: CASSLVQGSETQYF.